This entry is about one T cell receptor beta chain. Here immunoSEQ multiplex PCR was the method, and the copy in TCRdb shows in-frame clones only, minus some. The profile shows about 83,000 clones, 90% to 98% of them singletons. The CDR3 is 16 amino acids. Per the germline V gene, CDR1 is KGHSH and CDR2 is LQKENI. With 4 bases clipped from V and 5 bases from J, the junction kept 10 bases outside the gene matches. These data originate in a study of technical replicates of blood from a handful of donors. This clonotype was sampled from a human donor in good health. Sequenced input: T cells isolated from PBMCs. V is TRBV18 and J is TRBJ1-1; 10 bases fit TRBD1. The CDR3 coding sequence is TGTGCCAGCTCACGGGGACAGGGGTCCCTGAGGACTGAAGCTTTCTTT. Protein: CASSRGQGSLRTEAFF.